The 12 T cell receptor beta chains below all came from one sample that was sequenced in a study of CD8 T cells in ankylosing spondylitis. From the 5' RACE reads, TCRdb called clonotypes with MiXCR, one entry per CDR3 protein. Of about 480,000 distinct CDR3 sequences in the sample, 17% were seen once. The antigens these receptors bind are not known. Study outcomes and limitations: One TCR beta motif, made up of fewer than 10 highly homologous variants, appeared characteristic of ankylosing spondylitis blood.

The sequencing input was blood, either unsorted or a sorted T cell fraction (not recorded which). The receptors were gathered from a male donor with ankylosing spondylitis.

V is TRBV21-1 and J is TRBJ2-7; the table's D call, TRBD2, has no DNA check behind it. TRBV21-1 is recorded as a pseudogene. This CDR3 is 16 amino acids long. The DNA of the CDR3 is TGTGCCAGCAGGTTGCCGACTAGCAGTATACTCCACGAGCAGTACTTC. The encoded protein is CASRLPTSSILHEQYF.

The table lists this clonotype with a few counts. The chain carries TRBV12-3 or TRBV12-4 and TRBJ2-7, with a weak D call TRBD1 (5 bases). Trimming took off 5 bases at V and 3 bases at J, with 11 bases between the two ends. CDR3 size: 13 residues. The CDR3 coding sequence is TGTGCCAGCAGTCCTGACAGCCGCTACGAGCAGTACTTC. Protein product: CASSPDSRYEQYF.

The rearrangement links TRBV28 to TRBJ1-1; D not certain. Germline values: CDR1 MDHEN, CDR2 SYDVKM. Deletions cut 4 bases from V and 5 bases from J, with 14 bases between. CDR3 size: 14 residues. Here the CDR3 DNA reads TGTGCCAGCAGTTCGAAGGCGGGTAGGACTGAAGCTTTCTTT. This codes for CASSSKAGRTEAFF. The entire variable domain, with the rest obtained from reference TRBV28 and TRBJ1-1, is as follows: DVKVTQSSRYLVKRTGEKVFLECVQDMDHENMFWYRQDPGLGLRLIYFSYDVKMKEKGDIPEGYSVSREKKERFSLILESASTNQTSMYLCASSSKAGRTEAFFGQGTRLTVV.

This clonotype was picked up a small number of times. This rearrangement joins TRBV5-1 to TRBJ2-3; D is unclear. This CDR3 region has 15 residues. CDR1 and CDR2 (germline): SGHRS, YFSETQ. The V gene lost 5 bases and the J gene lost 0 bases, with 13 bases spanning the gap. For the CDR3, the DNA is TGCGCCAGCAGTAGCAGCTTCCCTAGCACAGATACGCAGTATTTT. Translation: CASSSSFPSTDTQYF.

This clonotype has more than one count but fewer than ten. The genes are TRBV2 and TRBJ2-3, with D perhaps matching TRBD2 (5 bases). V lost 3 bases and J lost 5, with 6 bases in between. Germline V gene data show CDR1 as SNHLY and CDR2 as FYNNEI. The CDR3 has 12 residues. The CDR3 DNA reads TGTGCCAGCAGTGACGCGGGAGATACGCAGTATTTT. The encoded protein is CASSDAGDTQYF.

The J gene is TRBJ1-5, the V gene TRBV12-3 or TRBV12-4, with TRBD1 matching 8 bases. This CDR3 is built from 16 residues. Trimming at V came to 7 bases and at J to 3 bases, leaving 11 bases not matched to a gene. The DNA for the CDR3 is TGTGCCAGCACCCTAGGTAAGACAGGGGCCAATCAGCCCCAGCATTTT. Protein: CASTLGKTGANQPQHF.

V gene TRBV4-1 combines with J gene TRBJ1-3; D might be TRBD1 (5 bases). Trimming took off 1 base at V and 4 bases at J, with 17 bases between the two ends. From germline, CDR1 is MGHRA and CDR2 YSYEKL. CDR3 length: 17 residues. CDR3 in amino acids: CASSQATDGALGNTIYF. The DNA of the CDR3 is TGCGCCAGCAGCCAAGCCACGGACGGGGCCTTGGGAAACACCATATATTTT.

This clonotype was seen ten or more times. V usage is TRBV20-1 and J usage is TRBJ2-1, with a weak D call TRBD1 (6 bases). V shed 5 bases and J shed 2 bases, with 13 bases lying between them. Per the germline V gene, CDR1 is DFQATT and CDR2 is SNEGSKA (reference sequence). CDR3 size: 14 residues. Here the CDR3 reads CSAPKTGTYNEQFF. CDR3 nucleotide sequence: TGCAGTGCTCCCAAAACAGGGACCTACAATGAGCAGTTCTTC.

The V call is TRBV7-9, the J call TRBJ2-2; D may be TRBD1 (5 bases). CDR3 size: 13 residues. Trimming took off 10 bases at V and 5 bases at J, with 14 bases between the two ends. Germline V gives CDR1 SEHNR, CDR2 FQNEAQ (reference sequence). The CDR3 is CANTQGRTGELFF. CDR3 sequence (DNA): TGTGCCAATACCCAGGGAAGGACCGGGGAGCTGTTTTTT. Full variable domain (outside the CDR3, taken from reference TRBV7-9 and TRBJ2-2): DTGVSQNPRHKITKRGQNVTFRCDPISEHNRLYWYRQTLGQGPEFLTYFQNEAQLEKSRLLSDRFSAERPKGSFSTLEIQRTEQGDSAMYLCANTQGRTGELFFGEGSRLTVL.

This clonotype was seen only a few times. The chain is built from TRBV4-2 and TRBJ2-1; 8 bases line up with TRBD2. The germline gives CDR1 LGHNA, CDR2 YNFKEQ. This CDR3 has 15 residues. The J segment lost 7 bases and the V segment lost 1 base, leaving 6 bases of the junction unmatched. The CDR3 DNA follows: TGTGCCAGCAGCCAAGCGGGAGGGCCACCTAATGAGCAGTTCTTC. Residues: CASSQAGGPPNEQFF.

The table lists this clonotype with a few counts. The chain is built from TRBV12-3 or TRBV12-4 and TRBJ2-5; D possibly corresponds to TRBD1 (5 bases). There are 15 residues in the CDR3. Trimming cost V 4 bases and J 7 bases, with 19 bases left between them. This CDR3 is CASSSPTGTRRTQYF. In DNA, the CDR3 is TGTGCCAGCAGTTCCCCCACAGGCACCCGGCGGACCCAGTACTTC.

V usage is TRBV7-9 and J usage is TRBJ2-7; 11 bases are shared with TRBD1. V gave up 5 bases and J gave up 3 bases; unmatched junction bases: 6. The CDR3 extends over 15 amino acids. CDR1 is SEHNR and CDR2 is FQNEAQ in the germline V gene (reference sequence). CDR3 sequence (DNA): TGTGCCAGCAGCCCCGGGACAGGGGGGAACTACGAGCAGTACTTC. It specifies CASSPGTGGNYEQYF.